This T cell receptor (beta chain) came from a study of a mutant IDH1 vaccine in newly diagnosed glioma. About the study: Eight vaccinations reached patients in weeks 1, 3, 5, 7, 11, 15, 19 and 23. Radiotherapy alone preceded vaccination by 4-6 weeks; alternatively, vaccination started with temozolomide cycles.

As for time point: week 5, during vaccination. Vaccinated patients received 300 ug of mutant IDH1 20-mer peptide per dose, with topical imiquimod. Regarding this clone: The antigen is unknown.

Sequencing used immunoSEQ multiplex PCR; TCRdb keeps in-frame clones, though not all of them. This sample yields 45,000 to 70,000 clones, of which about 86% are seen a single time; approximately 3.1% belongs to the top ten. This CDR3 is built from 15 residues. Germline-derived CDR1 and CDR2 are MNHEY and SVGAGI. V was clipped by 6 bases and J by 0 bases, with 11 bases between them. This receptor was identified in a young man with glioma. The chain has TRBV6-5 and TRBJ2-2; D is perhaps TRBD1 (5 bases). The sequencing used PBMCs, collected from a glioma patient whose treatment included an IDH1 peptide vaccine. The CDR3 nucleotides read TGTGCCAGCAGAAACGACAGAACGAACACCGGGGAGCTGTTTTTT. Translation: CASRNDRTNTGELFF.